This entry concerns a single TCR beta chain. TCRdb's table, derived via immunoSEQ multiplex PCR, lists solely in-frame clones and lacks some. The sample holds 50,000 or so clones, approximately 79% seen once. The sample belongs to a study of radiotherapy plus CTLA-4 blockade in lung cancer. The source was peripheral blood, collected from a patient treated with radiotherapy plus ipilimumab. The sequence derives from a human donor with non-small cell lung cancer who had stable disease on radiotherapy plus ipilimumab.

Here the CDR3 reads CASRDRGLANEKLFF. The CDR3 DNA sequence: TGTGCCAGCAGAGACAGGGGGCTTGCTAATGAAAAACTGTTTTTT. This chain uses TRBV7-2 with TRBJ1-4, with 10 bases lining up with TRBD1. CDR1 and CDR2 (germline): SGHTA, FQGNSA. This CDR3 has 15 amino acids. Trimming cost V 6 bases and J 3 bases; bases outside gene matches: 4. Supplemented by reference TRBV7-2 and TRBJ1-4, the full variable domain reads GAGVSQSPSNKVTEKGKDVELRCDPISGHTALYWYRQSLGQGLEFLIYFQGNSAPDKSGLPSDRFSAERTGGSVSTLTIQRTQQEDSAVYLCASRDRGLANEKLFFGSGTQLSVL.